The T cell receptor (beta chain) described here comes from a study of tumor-infiltrating lymphocytes in localized non-small cell lung cancer (dated by TCRdb to the early 2020s). Regarding the research as a whole: Patients whose samples were collected after neoadjuvant chemotherapy, as well as both smokers and never-smokers and several histologies, were included in the cohort. The overall ICON cohort was composed of 150 surgical patients with localized non-small cell lung cancer whose tumors were resected. Flow cytometry, multiplex immunofluorescence, RNA-seq, exome sequencing and proteomics were applied to the same patients as TCR sequencing, which was one of several integrated assays. Each patient contributed resected tumor tissue and uninvolved lung tissue from the same patient, described as non-adjacent to the tumor. A total of roughly 57 patients were included in the paired tumor versus uninvolved lung comparison of immunoSEQ T-cell fraction.

The immunoSEQ assay used for TCR sequencing gave the T-cell fraction in both tumor and uninvolved lung tissue. Per the original workflow: In the survival analysis, patients were divided into a high T-cell fraction group (upper tertile) and a low T-cell fraction group (lower two tertiles), and the two groups were compared using a log-rank test. A signed-rank test was used to check for differences in T-cell fraction between paired tumor and uninvolved lung. TCRdb retrieved this table from immuneACCESS and kept in-frame rearrangements only. Not all clones are present; in checked studies, unresolved V genes account for under half, and no reason is known for the remainder. Clone size and the V and J calls come from that table; the DNA yielded D and trimming. For this sample there are about 14,000 clones; less than 75% appear just once. Roughly 23% of the sample is held by the ten biggest clonotypes.

As to this clone: The clone's antigen remains unknown. Qualities for individual bases were not recorded, and no much larger clone is one base off.

ICON enrollment began in early 2016, and the last patient was enrolled in late 2018. In a subcohort of approximately 76 patients, fresh tumor and matched uninvolved tissue were collected for in-depth immune analyses, with TCR sequencing among those analyses. DNA isolated from bulk tissue, without cell sorting, was used for TCR sequencing. Counted from cysteine to phenylalanine, this CDR3 has 15 amino acids. The CDR3 DNA has 45 bases and is translated from base 1. According to the germline V gene, CDR1 reads SQVTM and CDR2 reads ANQGSEA. Relative to germline, V is missing 3 bases and J is missing 5 bases, with 7 bases of the junction outside any gene match. Broader findings and caveats from the paper: Because different assays used different pieces of the same tissue, technical variation could not be distinguished from intratumor heterogeneity. In line with immunofluorescence CD3 counts, TCRbeta sequencing supported higher T cell infiltration in tumors compared with uninvolved lung tissue. Since assay coverage differed from patient to patient depending on how much tissue was available, TCR sequencing was done for only a subset of the cohort. No difference in TCR-derived T-cell fraction was observed between the flow cytometry-defined immunotypes IM1 (good prognosis) and IM2 (poor prognosis).

The TCR was taken from a human donor with non-small cell lung cancer. Material: uninvolved lung tissue not adjacent to the tumor. Here the chain combines TRBV29-1 and TRBJ2-3, with 11 bases aligning to TRBD2. This receptor carries the CDR3 CSVDGLAGSQDTQYF. The DNA is TGCAGCGTTGATGGACTAGCGGGTTCACAAGATACGCAGTATTTT.